This TCR beta chain stems from a study of T cell responses to AZD1222 COVID-19 vaccine. Findings of the study overall: Along spike, vaccine-associated CD4 TCRs were found throughout, with dominance at 160-218 and 743-854. Regions left unmutated in variants are reportedly the target of nearly half of spike-specific TCRs.

The V end was cut by 2 bases, the J end by 4 bases, with 20 bases between. Germline V lookup: CDR1 GTSNPN, CDR2 SVGIG (reference sequence). The CDR3 spans 16 residues. Sequencing was performed with immunoSEQ multiplex PCR; in TCRdb, only in-frame clones are kept and a portion is missing. The table includes about 85,000 clones, approximately 87% detected once. Turning to this clone: Its antigen remains unidentified.

The origin of this receptor is an adult in good health. The sample was peripheral blood, taken on day 0 of AZD1222 vaccination. The chain uses TRBV30 and TRBJ1-2, with a weak D call TRBD1 (5 bases). Written as DNA, the CDR3 is TGTGCCTGGAGTCCATCTCCATCTGGGGGAACCTATGGCTACACCTTC. Translated: CAWSPSPSGGTYGYTF.